This record looks at one T cell receptor beta chain sequence and its context. Its specificity is not known. This record comes from a study of human T cells and chemical hapten exposure. TCRdb processed the RACE reads anew with MiXCR; each CDR3 protein has one entry. The profile shows about 80,000 distinct CDR3 sequences, about a tenth of them singletons. Study-wide results and caveats: TCRs exceeding a frequency of 1 in 1000 stayed unchanged under DPC sensitization.

Time point given: patch test 1, 2 weeks after DPC sensitization. The sample's treatment: therapeutic diphenylcyclopropenone sensitization with weekly scalp DPC. This TCR was sampled from a woman between 50 and 59 years old with alopecia areata. Some clones in this sample may be carry-over from other donors' samples. The source was whole blood, collected in connection with sensitization to the hapten diphenylcyclopropenone (DPC).

CDR3 sequence: CASSDADSHGYTF. The CDR3 coding sequence is TGTGCCAGCAGTGACGCGGACTCCCATGGCTACACCTTC. The J gene is TRBJ1-2, the V gene TRBV2; the D is unclear. Trimming stripped 3 bases from V and 6 bases from J, with 11 bases between. Germline CDR1 SNHLY, CDR2 FYNNEI. The length of the CDR3 is 13 residues.